This T cell receptor (beta chain) was identified in a study of PD-1 blockade in mismatch repair-deficient tumors. Study outcomes and limitations: Tumor-resident clones, often absent from pretreatment blood, expanded after pembrolizumab and then contracted.

Mismatch repair deficiency was confirmed in all patients, by PCR or immunohistochemistry. Three pembrolizumab responders had their TCRs sequenced. On this clone: The antigen is undetermined.

This table comes from immunoSEQ multiplex PCR, and its TCRdb copy is limited to in-frame clones, with some not included. The sample lists about 79,000 clones; around 80% were seen once. The V gene lost 5 bases and the J gene lost 5 bases, with 18 bases spanning the gap. This CDR3 comprises 15 residues. The germline CDR1 and CDR2 sequences are LNHDA and SQIVND (reference sequence). The J gene is TRBJ1-1, the V gene TRBV19; tentative D call: TRBD1 (6 bases). The sample here was peripheral blood, taken 44 weeks after starting pembrolizumab. The origin of this receptor is an adult with mismatch repair-deficient cancer. CDR3 nucleotide sequence: TGTGCCAGTAGTCGCCCCCGGGGGGCCTGGACTGAAGCTTTCTTT. Amino acids: CASSRPRGAWTEAFF.